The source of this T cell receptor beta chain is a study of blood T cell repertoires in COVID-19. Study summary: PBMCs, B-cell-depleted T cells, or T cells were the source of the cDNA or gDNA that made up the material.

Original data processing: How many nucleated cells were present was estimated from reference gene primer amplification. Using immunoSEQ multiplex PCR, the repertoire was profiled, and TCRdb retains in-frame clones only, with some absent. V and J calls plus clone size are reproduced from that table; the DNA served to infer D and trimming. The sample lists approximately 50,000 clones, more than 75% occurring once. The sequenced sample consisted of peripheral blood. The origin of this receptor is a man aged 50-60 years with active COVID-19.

CDR3 region: CASSIQGTSYEQYF. In DNA form, the CDR3 reads TGTGCCAGCAGCATACAGGGGACCTCCTACGAGCAGTACTTC. The rearrangement uses TRBV7-2 and TRBJ2-7; 7 positions match TRBD1. V lost 5 bases and J lost 0; bases outside the gene matches: 4. The CDR3 is 14 amino acids. Germline V CDR1 and CDR2: SGHTA, FQGNSA.